These T cell receptor beta chains were read from a single sample in a study of blood T cell repertoires in COVID-19. Clones were read by immunoSEQ multiplex PCR, and TCRdb kept only the in-frame ones, dropping some. The sample holds 45,000 to 50,000 clones, roughly 80% seen once. Material for sequencing was peripheral blood. These receptors all stem from a man in his 60s with active COVID-19. Both conserved end residues are trimmed from each CDR3. D genes are given only for firm matches.

d_call: NA; v_call: TRBV7-8; j_call: TRBJ1-4; cdr3_aa: ASSLYRTVGEKLF
d_call: NA; v_call: TRBV5-1; j_call: TRBJ2-7; cdr3_aa: ASSSGQSYEQY
d_call: NA; v_call: TRBV7-9; j_call: TRBJ1-2; cdr3_aa: ASSSDSILNYGYT
d_call: TRBD2; v_call: TRBV3-1/TRBV3-2; j_call: TRBJ2-3; cdr3_aa: ASSQTGLAYDTDTQY
d_call: TRBD2; v_call: TRBV14; j_call: TRBJ2-1; cdr3_aa: ASSQDKGGSYNEQF
d_call: TRBD1; v_call: TRBV5-1; j_call: TRBJ2-7; cdr3_aa: ASSLATGAYEQY
d_call: TRBD1; v_call: TRBV29-1; j_call: TRBJ1-4; cdr3_aa: SVGQGEELF
d_call: TRBD1; v_call: TRBV28; j_call: TRBJ2-2; cdr3_aa: ATLPDRGWMAGELF
d_call: TRBD1; v_call: TRBV24-1; j_call: TRBJ2-5; cdr3_aa: ATSDSGTGDGETQY
d_call: TRBD2; v_call: TRBV19; j_call: TRBJ2-7; cdr3_aa: ASSATGRVFSYEQY
d_call: NA; v_call: TRBV27; j_call: TRBJ2-3; cdr3_aa: ASSYSQDTQY
d_call: NA; v_call: TRBV28; j_call: TRBJ1-5; cdr3_aa: ASSFAGGSNQPQH